This passage covers 9 T cell receptor beta chains from one sample sequenced in a study of cytomegalovirus exposure and HLA in healthy donors. 60 Vbeta and 13 Jbeta primers were used in PCR. The assay was immunoSEQ multiplex PCR, and TCRdb's table has in-frame clones only and misses some. The repertoire includes around 84,000 clones, more than 60% of them detected once, and under 15% sits in the top ten. The sequenced sample consisted of PBMCs. These TCRs come from a human donor in good health.

This clone has a handful of counts. The chain joins TRBV29-1 to TRBJ2-7; D unclear. Germline lookup yields CDR1 SQVTM and CDR2 ANQGSEA. Trimming removed 6 bases at V and 7 bases at J, with 19 bases between. The CDR3 length is 13 residues. The CDR3 here is CSVETRWNDEQYF. CDR3 sequence (DNA): TGCAGCGTAGAAACGAGGTGGAATGATGAGCAGTACTTC.

This clone was observed a handful of times. Other nucleotide sequences from this sample produce the same CDR3. V usage is TRBV18 and J usage is TRBJ1-2; possible D gene TRBD1, 5 bases. V was clipped by 3 bases and J by 8 bases, with 22 bases between them. CDR3 length: 16 amino acids. CDR1 is KGHSH and CDR2 is LQKENI in the germline V gene. The CDR3 coding sequence is TGTGCCAGCTCACCCCCTGAGGGAGGGGCGCGGCAAGGCTACACCTTC. Translation gives CASSPPEGGARQGYTF.

The CDR3 nucleotides read TGTGCCAGCAGCTCGTATGGCGGGACAGCCTATGGCTACACCTTC. It is translated as CASSSYGGTAYGYTF. The chain carries TRBV5-4 and TRBJ1-2, with 7 positions matching TRBD1. The germline gives CDR1 SGHNT, CDR2 YYREEE (reference sequence). The CDR3 runs 15 residues. The V and J ends lost 3 bases and 4 bases, in that order; junction bases with no gene match: 9. Full variable domain (outside the CDR3, taken from reference TRBV5-4 and TRBJ1-2): ETGVTQSPTHLIKTRGQQVTLRCSSQSGHNTVSWYQQALGQGPQFIFQYYREEENGRGNFPPRFSGLQFPNYSSELNVNALELDDSALYLCASSSYGGTAYGYTFGSGTRLTVV.

The V gene is TRBV18, the J gene TRBJ1-1; 10 bases fit TRBD1. The germline V gene has CDR1 KGHSH and CDR2 LQKENI. The CDR3 has 18 amino acids. With 0 bases clipped from V and 0 bases from J, the junction kept 7 bases outside the gene matches. As DNA, the CDR3 is TGTGCCAGCTCACCACCGAGGGGACAGGGGAGCGTGAACACTGAAGCTTTCTTT. Translation gives CASSPPRGQGSVNTEAFF.

This chain joins TRBV19 and TRBJ1-1, with D maybe TRBD1 (5 bases). CDR3 length: 12 residues. Trimming took off 10 bases at V and 5 bases at J, with 14 bases between the two ends. Per germline, CDR1 LNHDA and CDR2 SQIVND (reference sequence). This CDR3 reads CATKMGGTEAFF. The CDR3 coding sequence is TGTGCCACCAAGATGGGGGGGACTGAAGCTTTCTTT.

The chain is built from TRBV27 and TRBJ1-4; 7 bases map to TRBD1. Trimming at V came to 5 bases and at J to 5 bases, leaving 8 bases not matched to a gene. Germline V lookup: CDR1 MNHEY, CDR2 SMNVEV (reference sequence). CDR3 length: 15 residues. In DNA form, the CDR3 reads TGTGCCAGCAGTGCGTGGGACAGTCCCAATGAAAAACTGTTTTTT. Its translation: CASSAWDSPNEKLFF.

The V call is TRBV6-5, the J call TRBJ2-1, with D possibly being TRBD2 (6 bases). Germline V CDR1 and CDR2: MNHEY, SVGAGI. The CDR3 consists of 16 residues. With 4 bases removed from V and 1 base from J, the gap between germline ends came to 14 bases. The CDR3 bases are TGTGCCAGCAGTTGGACGTTTGGGGGGTCCTACAATGAGCAGTTCTTC. It specifies CASSWTFGGSYNEQFF.

The chain links TRBV7-2 to TRBJ2-6; D is unresolved. Germline V lookup: CDR1 SGHTA, CDR2 FQGNSA. This CDR3 spans 15 amino acids. Trimming removed 5 bases from V and 0 bases from J, with 8 bases in between. In DNA, the CDR3 is TGTGCCAGCAGCACACAGTCCTCTGGGGCCAACGTCCTGACTTTC. It translates to CASSTQSSGANVLTF.

The V gene is TRBV7-9, the J gene TRBJ1-1, with D unresolved. Germline values: CDR1 SEHNR, CDR2 FQNEAQ (reference sequence). This CDR3 has 13 residues. V lost 7 bases and J 1 base, leaving 10 bases between the germline ends. CDR3 in DNA: TGTGCCAGCATCCTGGCGGGGAACACTGAAGCTTTCTTT. Amino acids: CASILAGNTEAFF.